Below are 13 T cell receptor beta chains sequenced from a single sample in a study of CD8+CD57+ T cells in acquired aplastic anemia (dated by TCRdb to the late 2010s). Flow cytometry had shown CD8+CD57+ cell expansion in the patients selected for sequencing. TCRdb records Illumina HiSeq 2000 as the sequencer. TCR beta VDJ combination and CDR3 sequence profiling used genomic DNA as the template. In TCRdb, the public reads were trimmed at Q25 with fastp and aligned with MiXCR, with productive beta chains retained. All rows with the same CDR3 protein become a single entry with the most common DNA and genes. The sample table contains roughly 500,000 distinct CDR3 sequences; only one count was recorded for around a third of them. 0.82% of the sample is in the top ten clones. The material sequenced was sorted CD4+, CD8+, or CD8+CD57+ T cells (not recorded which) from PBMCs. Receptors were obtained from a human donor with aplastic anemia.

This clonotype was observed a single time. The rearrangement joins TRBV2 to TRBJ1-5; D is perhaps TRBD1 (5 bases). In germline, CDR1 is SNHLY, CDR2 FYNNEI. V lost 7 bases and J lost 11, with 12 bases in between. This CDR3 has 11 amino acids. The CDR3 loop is CASKIDRAQHF. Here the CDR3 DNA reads TGTGCCAGCAAGATAGACAGAGCCCAGCATTTT.

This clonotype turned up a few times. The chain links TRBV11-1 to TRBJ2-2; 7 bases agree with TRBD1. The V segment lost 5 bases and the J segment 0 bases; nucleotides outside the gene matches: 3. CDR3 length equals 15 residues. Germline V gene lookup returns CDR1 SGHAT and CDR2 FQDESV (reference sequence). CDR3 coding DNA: TGTGCCAGCAGCCCAGACAGGGCGAACACCGGGGAGCTGTTTTTT. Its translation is CASSPDRANTGELFF.

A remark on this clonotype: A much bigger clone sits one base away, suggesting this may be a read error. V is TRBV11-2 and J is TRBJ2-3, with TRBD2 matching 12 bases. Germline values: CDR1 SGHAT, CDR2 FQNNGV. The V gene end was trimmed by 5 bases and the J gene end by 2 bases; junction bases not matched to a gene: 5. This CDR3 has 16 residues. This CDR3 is CASSMTSGGDTDTQYF. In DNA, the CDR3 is TGTGCCAGCAGCATGACTAGCGGGGGTGACACAGATACGCAGTATTTT.

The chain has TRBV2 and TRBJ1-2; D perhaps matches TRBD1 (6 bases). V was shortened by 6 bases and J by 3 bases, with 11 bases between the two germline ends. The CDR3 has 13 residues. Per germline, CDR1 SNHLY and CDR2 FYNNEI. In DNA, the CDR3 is TGTGCCAGCAGCAACACAGGGCACTATGGCTACACCTTC. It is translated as CASSNTGHYGYTF. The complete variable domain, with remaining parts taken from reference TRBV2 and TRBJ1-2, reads EPEVTQTPSHQVTQMGQEVILRCVPISNHLYFYWYRQILGQKVEFLVSFYNNEISEKSEIFDDQFSVERPDGSNFTLKIRSTKLEDSAMYFCASSNTGHYGYTFGSGTRLTVV.

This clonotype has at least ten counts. CDR3 sequence (DNA): TGTGCCAGCAGTGAAGGGGATTTTGTGACTTTCTTT. Protein product: CASSEGDFVTFF. The chain couples TRBV25-1 to TRBJ1-1; no definite D call. The germline V gene has CDR1 MGHDK and CDR2 SYGVNS. The CDR3 is 12 residues long. V was clipped by 2 bases and J by 12 bases, with 13 bases between them.

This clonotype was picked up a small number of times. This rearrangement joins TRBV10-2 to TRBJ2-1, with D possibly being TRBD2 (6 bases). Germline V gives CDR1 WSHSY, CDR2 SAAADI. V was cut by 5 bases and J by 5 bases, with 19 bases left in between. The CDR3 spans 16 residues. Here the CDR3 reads CASSFGTGVGHNEQFF. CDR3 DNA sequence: TGCGCCAGCAGTTTCGGGACGGGGGTCGGGCACAATGAGCAGTTCTTC.

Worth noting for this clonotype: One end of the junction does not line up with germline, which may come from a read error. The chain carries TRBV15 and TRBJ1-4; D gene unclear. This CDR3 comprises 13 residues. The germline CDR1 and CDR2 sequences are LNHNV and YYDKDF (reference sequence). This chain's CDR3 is CAASTGDNEKLFF. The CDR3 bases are TGTGCCGCCAGCACGGGAGATAATGAAAAACTGTTTTTT.

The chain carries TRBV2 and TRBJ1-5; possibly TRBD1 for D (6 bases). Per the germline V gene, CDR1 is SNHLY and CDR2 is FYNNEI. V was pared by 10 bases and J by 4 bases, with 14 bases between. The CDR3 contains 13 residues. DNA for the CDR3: TGTGCCACCGGACAGCAGGGGAATCAGCCCCAGCATTTT. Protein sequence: CATGQQGNQPQHF.

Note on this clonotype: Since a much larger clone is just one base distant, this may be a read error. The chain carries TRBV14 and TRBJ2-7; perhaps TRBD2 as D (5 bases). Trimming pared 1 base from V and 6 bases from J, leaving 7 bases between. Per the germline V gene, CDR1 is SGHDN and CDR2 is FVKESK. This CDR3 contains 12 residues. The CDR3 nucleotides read TGTGCCAGCAGCCAAGCTGGGAGCGAGCAGTACTTC. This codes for CASSQAGSEQYF.

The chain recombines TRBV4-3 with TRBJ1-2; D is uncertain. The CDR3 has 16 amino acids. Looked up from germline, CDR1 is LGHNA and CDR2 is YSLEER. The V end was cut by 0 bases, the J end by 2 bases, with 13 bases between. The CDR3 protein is CASSQDHTGINYGYTF. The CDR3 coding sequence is TGCGCCAGCAGCCAAGATCATACCGGGATCAACTATGGCTACACCTTC.

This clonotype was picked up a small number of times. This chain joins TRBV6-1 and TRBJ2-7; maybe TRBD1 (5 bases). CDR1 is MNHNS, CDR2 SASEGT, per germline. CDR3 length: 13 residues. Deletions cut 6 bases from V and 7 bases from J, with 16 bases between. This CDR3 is CASSDDSEREQYF. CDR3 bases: TGTGCCAGCAGCGATGACAGCGAGAGGGAGCAGTACTTC.

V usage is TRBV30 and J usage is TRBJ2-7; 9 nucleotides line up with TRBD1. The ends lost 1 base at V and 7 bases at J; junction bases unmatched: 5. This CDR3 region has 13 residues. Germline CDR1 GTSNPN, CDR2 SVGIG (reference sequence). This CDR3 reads CAWSGGTGREQYF. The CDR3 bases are TGTGCCTGGAGTGGGGGGACAGGGCGGGAGCAGTACTTC.

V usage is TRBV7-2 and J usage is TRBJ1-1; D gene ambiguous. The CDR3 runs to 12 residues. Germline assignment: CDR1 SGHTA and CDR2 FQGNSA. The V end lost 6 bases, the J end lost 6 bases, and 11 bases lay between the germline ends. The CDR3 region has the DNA TGTGCCAGCAGGGTCGTAAGTGCTGAAGCTTTCTTT. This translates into CASRVVSAEAFF.